The rows below give T cell receptor beta chains drawn from one sample of a study of pediatric ulcerative colitis. Sequencing used immunoSEQ multiplex PCR; TCRdb keeps in-frame clones, though not all of them. The sample comprises some 37,000 clones, about three quarters of which are singletons, and around 0.74% rests with the top ten. Sequencing used gut tissue. Source of these receptors: a boy younger than 18 with moderate ulcerative colitis. CDR3s include the opening cysteine and the closing phenylalanine or tryptophan. A D gene is named only where the DNA matches it firmly. Size is stated for part of the rows, as once, few or many counts, or as a class when the clone is expanded.

NA,13,TRBJ2-1,NA,TRBV18,TGTGCCAGCTCACCACCTGAGGGGAATGAGCAGTTCTTC,CASSPPEGNEQFF
NA,11,TRBJ2-3,NA,TRBV30,TGTGCCTGGCTACGCGGTGTTACGCAGTATTTT,CAWLRGVTQYF
NA,15,TRBJ2-1,NA,TRBV19,TGTGCCAGTAGTACTAGGGCGTGGGGCTACAATGAGCAGTTCTTC,CASSTRAWGYNEQFF
NA,14,TRBJ1-6,NA,TRBV7-3,TGTGCCAGCAGCTTTTCTGGGATTGGGACACCCCTCCACTTT,CASSFSGIGTPLHF
NA,14,TRBJ1-4,NA,TRBV18,TGTGCCAGCTCACCTAGCGGCACTAATGAAAAACTGTTTTTT,CASSPSGTNEKLFF
NA,16,TRBJ2-5,NA,TRBV7-2,TGTGCCAGCAGCCCGCCTGGCAGGGTAGAGGGAGAGACCCAGTACTTC,CASSPPGRVEGETQYF
NA,15,TRBJ1-1,NA,TRBV6-1,TGTACCAGCAAAACAGGTGCCTACATGAACACTGAAGCTTTCTTT,CTSKTGAYMNTEAFF
NA,15,TRBJ1-4,NA,TRBV4-2,TGTGCCAGCAGCCAAGGCGATGGGGACGGTGAAAAACTGTTTTTT,CASSQGDGDGEKLFF
NA,15,TRBJ2-7,NA,TRBV10-3,TGTGCCATCAGTCCCCACGGGCAGGGAACCTACGAGCAGTACTTC,CAISPHGQGTYEQYF
TRBD2,18,TRBJ2-3,NA,TRBV6-4,TGTGCCAGCAAATTAATCCGGACTAGCGGCCCTAGGGCAGATACGCAGTATTTT,CASKLIRTSGPRADTQYF
TRBD2,16,TRBJ2-1,NA,TRBV14,TGTGCCAGCAGCCAGATTAGCGGGAGGGCTCCCAATGAGCAGTTCTTC,CASSQISGRAPNEQFF
NA,13,TRBJ2-1,NA,TRBV30,TGTGCCTGGAGTGTAATATCAGGGGATGAGCAGTTCTTC,CAWSVISGDEQFF
TRBD1,15,TRBJ1-4,few,TRBV28,TGTGCCAGCAGGCCCGGGACAGGAGGGAGTGAAAAACTGTTTTTT,CASRPGTGGSEKLFF
TRBD2,15,TRBJ2-1,NA,TRBV27,TGTGCCAGCAGTTTTTCGACTAGCGGGAGTACTGAGCAGTTCTTC,CASSFSTSGSTEQFF
TRBD1,15,TRBJ1-2,NA,TRBV19,TGTGCCAGTAGTATTTTTTCAGGGGGTAGTTATGGCTACACCTTC,CASSIFSGGSYGYTF
TRBD1,14,TRBJ2-7,NA,TRBV10-3,TGTGCCATCAGAAGGACAGGAAGCTCCTACGAGCAGTACTTC,CAIRRTGSSYEQYF
NA,18,TRBJ2-1,NA,TRBV19,TGTGCCAGTAGTGGGGGCGGGTTATCATCCTGGGGTTACAATGAGCAGTTCTTC,CASSGGGLSSWGYNEQFF
NA,11,TRBJ2-7,NA,TRBV27,TGTGCCAGGGGTAGCCCCTACGAGCAGTACTTC,CARGSPYEQYF
NA,12,TRBJ2-7,NA,TRBV30,TGTGCCTGGACGACAGGCGCCTACGAGCAGTACTTC,CAWTTGAYEQYF
TRBD1,13,TRBJ2-7,NA,TRBV27,TGTGCCAGCTCCGGGACAGGGGGCTACGAGCAGTACTTC,CASSGTGGYEQYF
TRBD2,15,TRBJ2-2,NA,TRBV29-1,TGCAGCGTCCCCGGGGGGGCTGTGGACACCGGGGAGCTGTTTTTT,CSVPGGAVDTGELFF
NA,16,TRBJ1-2,NA,TRBV6-1,TGTGCCAGCAGTGCGATTTTCTCAACGCGGTCTTATGGCTACACCTTC,CASSAIFSTRSYGYTF
NA,13,TRBJ2-3,once,TRBV5-1,TGCGCCAGCAGCTTTAGCGTAGCAGATACGCAGTATTTT,CASSFSVADTQYF
NA,14,TRBJ2-3,NA,TRBV7-6,TGTGCCAGCAGCTTAGGTAGCAGCACAGATACGCAGTATTTT,CASSLGSSTDTQYF
NA,16,TRBJ1-1,NA,TRBV5-1,TGCGCCAGCAGCTACGACAGCCGGGCTGTGTACACTGAAGCTTTCTTT,CASSYDSRAVYTEAFF
NA,14,TRBJ1-1,NA,TRBV29-1,TGCAGCGGCACCGGGGCCAGCACGAACACTGAAGCTTTCTTT,CSGTGASTNTEAFF
TRBD2,17,TRBJ2-3,NA,TRBV9,TGTGCCAGCAGCGTAGCTGTAGGTGGCGGGAGCTCAGATACGCAGTATTTT,CASSVAVGGGSSDTQYF
NA,12,TRBJ2-3,once,TRBV4-2,TGTGCCAGCAGCCAAGTAGTAGATACGCAGTATTTT,CASSQVVDTQYF
TRBD1,16,TRBJ1-3,NA,TRBV6-6,TGTGCCAGCAGTTATTCGACAGGGACCTCTGGAAACACCATATATTTT,CASSYSTGTSGNTIYF
TRBD2,14,TRBJ2-5,NA,TRBV6-6,TGTGCCTCGTTAGCGGGGGGGCACCAAGAGACCCAGTACTTC,CASLAGGHQETQYF
NA,14,TRBJ1-5,NA,TRBV6-1,TGTGCCAGCGGTCGGGCAGTTAGCAATCAGCCCCAGCATTTT,CASGRAVSNQPQHF
NA,14,TRBJ1-4,NA,TRBV4-2,TGTGCCAGCAGCCAAGAACAGGGTGGTGAAAAACTGTTTTTT,CASSQEQGGEKLFF
NA,14,TRBJ2-7,few,TRBV7-9,TGTGCCAGCAGCTTAGGTGCGGCCTCCTACGAGCAGTACTTC,CASSLGAASYEQYF
NA,17,TRBJ1-2,NA,TRBV10-3,TGTGCCATCAGTGAGAGGCTCTCCGAAAATGCTAACTATGGCTACACCTTC,CAISERLSENANYGYTF
TRBD1,15,TRBJ1-4,once,TRBV6-1,TGTGCCAGCAGTGAAATCGACAGGGGGTACGAAAAACTGTTTTTT,CASSEIDRGYEKLFF
NA,14,TRBJ2-2,NA,TRBV29-1,TGCAGCGTTGAGTCGGCTTTTGGCACCGGGGAGCTGTTTTTT,CSVESAFGTGELFF
TRBD1,15,TRBJ1-1,NA,TRBV28,TGTGCCAGCAGTTTATGGGGGGACAGGGCCGCTGAAGCTTTCTTT,CASSLWGDRAAEAFF
TRBD1,14,TRBJ1-1,NA,TRBV7-9,TGTGCCAGCAGCTTGGGAGCAGGGGGCCCTGAAGCTTTCTTT,CASSLGAGGPEAFF
NA,16,TRBJ1-2,NA,TRBV29-1,TGCAGCGTTGAAGATCAAACAGGAAAAGCTAACTATGGCTACACCTTC,CSVEDQTGKANYGYTF
NA,14,TRBJ2-2,NA,TRBV11-3,TGTGCCAGCAGCTTAGATTCCGGGCGGGGGGAGCTGTTTTTT,CASSLDSGRGELFF
NA,18,TRBJ2-5,NA,TRBV4-1,TGCGCCAGCAGCCAAGATTGGAGAGGAGGGCCACGGAGGGAGACCCAGTACTTC,CASSQDWRGGPRRETQYF